Sequencing of this T cell receptor (beta chain) was carried out in a study of OX40 agonist ivuxolimab in advanced cancers. Overall study: Ivuxolimab, an antibody that agonizes OX40 (CD134), was administered to the patients. Prior checkpoint blockade (anti-PD-1, anti-PD-L1 or anti-CTLA-4) was permitted; over 30% had it.

Deletions cut 0 bases from V and 5 bases from J, with 16 bases between. Germline V gene sequence: CDR1 SGDLS, CDR2 YYNGEE. The CDR3 spans 16 residues. Libraries were prepared by immunoSEQ multiplex PCR; TCRdb keeps only in-frame clonotypes and omits some of them. The data contain about 69,000 clones, about 89% of them singletons. The V and J genes are TRBV9 and TRBJ2-3, with D perhaps matching TRBD2 (6 bases). The receptor was isolated from an adult with an advanced solid tumor such as melanoma, head and neck, liver or kidney cancer. Here the sequenced sample was CD4+ or CD8+ T cells sorted from blood, taken in a trial of the OX40 agonist ivuxolimab. CDR3 nucleotide sequence: TGTGCCAGCAGCGTAGGTCCGGGGCGGGATGGAGATACGCAGTATTTT. This translates into CASSVGPGRDGDTQYF.